This T cell receptor beta chain was profiled in a study of T-cell memory formation after mild COVID-19. Study-wide context: Most TCR clusters belonged to a single donor.

Study-level results: CM and EM subsets held most contracting CD4+ clones; EMRA held CD8+ ones. Later expanders leaned toward CD4+, whereas clones contracting from day 15 to 85 were balanced CD4/CD8. Second-wave clones reaching peak frequency on day 37 lacked confirmed SARS-CoV-2 specificity.

The J segment lost 6 bases and the V segment lost 2 bases, leaving 6 bases of the junction unmatched. The CDR3 is 14 residues long. Germline CDR1 is MNHEY and CDR2 is SVGAGI. One entry per CDR3 protein, called by TCRdb with MiXCR from the 5' RACE reads. Of 200,000 to 250,000 distinct CDR3 sequences in the sample, approximately 15% were seen once. Note on this clonotype: What it binds is not known.

Source material: PBMCs or a T cell subset sorted from them (not recorded which). The V gene is TRBV6-5, the J gene TRBJ2-7; TRBD1 aligns across 8 bases. This TCR was sampled from an adult woman who had mild COVID-19 (a few samples of this study predate the infection). Cell type and time point are not known. This CDR3 is CASSYDRGGGEQYF. CDR3 coding DNA: TGTGCCAGCAGTTACGACAGGGGTGGAGGCGAGCAGTACTTC.